This record covers a single T cell receptor beta chain. This entry belongs to a study of blood T cell repertoires in COVID-19. For the study at large: Samples taken during acute and convalescent COVID-19 were collected in the United States, Italy and Spain. From T cells, B-cell-depleted T cells, or PBMCs came the material, which was cDNA or gDNA.

Patients in Seattle were enrolled during active infection, then followed longitudinally. V was clipped by 7 bases and J by 8 bases; unmatched bases: 6. The CDR3 extends over 14 amino acids. The V gene's germline CDR1 is SNHLY and CDR2 FYNNEI. Sequencing used immunoSEQ multiplex PCR; TCRdb keeps in-frame clones, though not all of them. Of 120,000 to 150,000 clones in the sample, 70% to 90% were seen once. This clonotype originated in an older woman with COVID-19, enrolled during active disease. Sequencing was done on a sample of peripheral blood. J is TRBJ1-6 and V is TRBV2; 9 nucleotides line up with TRBD1. CDR3: CASTGGTGHSPLHF. CDR3 in DNA: TGTGCCAGCACCGGCGGGACAGGGCATTCACCCCTCCACTTT.